Detailed here is one T cell receptor beta chain. Its antigen remains unidentified. PCR used 60 Vbeta primers and 13 Jbeta primers. Generated by immunoSEQ multiplex PCR, the TCRdb table keeps only in-frame clones and is missing some. This sample has roughly 150,000 clones, with over 70% found just once. Trimming took off 5 bases at V and 2 bases at J, with 9 bases between the two ends. The CDR3 contains 14 residues. Germline V gene data show CDR1 as SNHLY and CDR2 as FYNNEI. The sample originates from a study of cytomegalovirus exposure and HLA in healthy donors. Whole-study results and caveats: In vitro experiments confirmed that three CMV-associated chains were specific for CMV antigens. It was in a later analysis that TCR association rates were seen to vary by HLA locus, highest for DRB1 and lowest for HLA-C.

The gene calls are TRBV2 and TRBJ2-2; perhaps TRBD1 as D (6 bases). The sequenced sample was PBMCs. The clonotype comes from a man between 40 and 49 years old in good health and CMV-seronegative. The CDR3: CASSMTGNTGELFF. CDR3 nucleotides: TGTGCCAGCAGTATGACAGGAAACACCGGGGAGCTGTTTTTT.